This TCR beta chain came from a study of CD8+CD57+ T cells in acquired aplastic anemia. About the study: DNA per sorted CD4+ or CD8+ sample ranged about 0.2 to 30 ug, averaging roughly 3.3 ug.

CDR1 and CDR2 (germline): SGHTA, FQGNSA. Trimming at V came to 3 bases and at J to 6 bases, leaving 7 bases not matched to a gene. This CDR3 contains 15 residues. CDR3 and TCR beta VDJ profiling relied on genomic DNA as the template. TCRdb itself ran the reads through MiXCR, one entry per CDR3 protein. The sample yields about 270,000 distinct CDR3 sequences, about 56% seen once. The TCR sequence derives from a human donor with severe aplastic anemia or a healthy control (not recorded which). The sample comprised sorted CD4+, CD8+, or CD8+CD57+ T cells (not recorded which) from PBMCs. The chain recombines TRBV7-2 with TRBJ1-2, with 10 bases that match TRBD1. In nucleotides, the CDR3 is TGTGCCAGCAGCTTCGGGGGGACAGGGGAGGATGGCTACACCTTC. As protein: CASSFGGTGEDGYTF.